What follows are 3 T cell receptor beta chains derived from one specimen sequenced in a study of Tregs in tolerant kidney transplant recipients. Assay used: immunoSEQ multiplex PCR; TCRdb lists only in-frame clones, some missing. Altogether 98,000 or so clones are present, around 87% being singletons, with the ten largest covering around 0.35%. The starting material was CD4+ T cells from blood, obtained before the transplant. The receptors originated from a human donor who received a combined kidney and bone marrow transplant.

This clone was seen a handful of times. The chain combines TRBV7-9 with TRBJ2-3, with TRBD2 identical over 7 bases. This CDR3 has 15 amino acids. From germline, CDR1 is SEHNR and CDR2 FQNEAQ (reference sequence). J gave up 0 bases and V 5 bases, and 5 bases lay outside the gene matches. The CDR3 sequence is CASSREAVSTDTQYF. CDR3 bases: TGTGCCAGCAGCCGGGAGGCGGTAAGCACAGATACGCAGTATTTT.

This chain uses TRBV5-6 with TRBJ2-3; the match to TRBD1 covers 7 bases. The CDR3 runs 13 residues. J lost 7 bases, V lost 4 bases, and 6 bases had no gene match. Per the germline V gene, CDR1 is SGHDT and CDR2 is YYEEEE. The DNA for the CDR3 is TGTGCCAGCAGCCGGACAGGCGTGAATACGCAGTATTTT. This gives the protein CASSRTGVNTQYF. The complete variable domain, with remaining parts taken from reference TRBV5-6 and TRBJ2-3, reads DAGVTQSPTHLIKTRGQQVTLRCSPKSGHDTVSWYQQALGQGPQFIFQYYEEEERQRGNFPDRFSGHQFPNYSSELNVNALLLGDSALYLCASSRTGVNTQYFGPGTRLTVL.

The chain joins TRBV6-5 to TRBJ2-7; 7 nucleotides align to TRBD1. J gave up 1 base and V 5 bases, and 8 bases lay outside the gene matches. The CDR3 length is 15 residues. Germline CDR1 is MNHEY and CDR2 is SVGAGI. The chain's CDR3 is CASSTNRGNSYEQYF. The CDR3 nucleotides are TGTGCCAGCAGTACGAACAGGGGCAATTCCTACGAGCAGTACTTC.